This TCR beta chain was captured in a study of shared clonotypes between healthy human individuals (dated by TCRdb to about 2020). Background on the whole study: The cohort comprised a couple of women and a few men aged 18 to 49 years. For each donor, three plates each were used for CD4 naive and CD4 memory, two plates were used for CD8 naive, and one plate was used for CD8 memory. The study deeply sequenced blood TCR repertoires of several healthy adults to estimate repertoire size and the extent of clonotype sharing between individuals. To increase sequencing depth and limit assay-specific biases, TCR repertoire library preparation and sequencing were carried out by different laboratories using diverse techniques. Leukapheresis yielded between about 0.9 and 8.9 billion PBMCs per donor. General study outcomes and caveats: Rarefaction of sorted-subset datasets indicated incomplete sequencing despite the large sequencing depth. Pairwise subsampling led to the expectation that sequencing depth would affect the degree of clonotype sharing among donors. Sampling was restricted to blood, and TCR repertoires in tissues likely differ from the TCR repertoires found in blood. The genetic and exposure-history diversity represented was limited by the small number of donors. Approximately 5% of naive CD4, around 3.5% of naive CD8, 2% to 2.5% of memory CD4, and 0.4% of memory CD8 clonotypes were shared across a few donors. Estimated clonotype richness was generally larger for naive than for memory subsets. Compared with non-shared clonotypes, the clonotypes found in all four sorted-subset donors had higher generation probabilities.

CD8 naive samples were obtained by positive selection for CCR7 among CD45RO-negative cells, yielding a CD45RA+CCR7+ population from which TemRA cells were excluded. Donors were healthy HIV-negative adults with no recently reported acute infections or vaccinations. Only Caucasian adults living in Nashville, Tennessee, USA were represented among the donors. After blood collection by leukapheresis, PBMCs were isolated using Ficoll-Histopaque density gradient centrifugation and then cryopreserved in the vapor phase of liquid nitrogen. Analytical flow cytometry was used to check the purity and quantity of each magnetically sorted T cell population. Each sorted fraction had its genomic DNA isolated and then quantified by UV absorbance on a Nanodrop 2000c. About this clone: It lacks a known antigen. Qualities for individual bases were not recorded, and no much larger clone is one base off.

Measured from the cysteine to the phenylalanine, the CDR3 is 14 residues long. Solely the CDR3 DNA is kept, with 42 bases framed from the first base. From V the trimming removes 7 bases and from J it removes 3 bases, while the gene matches leave 9 bases of the junction unaccounted for. CDR1 SGHRS and CDR2 YFSETQ were looked up in the germline V gene. TCR CDR3 regions were amplified from genomic DNA by multiplex PCR using the deep immunoSEQ assay. Extracted genomic DNA from each cell subset was distributed evenly across all wells of several immunoSEQ 96-well plates, and each plate was treated as a replicate. For sorted subsets, around 0.2 ug genomic DNA, equal to 25,000 to 35,000 T cell genomes, was loaded into each replicate PCR. Purified libraries were quantified with a Qubit 3.0 fluorometer, sized on a Bioanalyzer 2100, and re-quantified with the KAPA Library Quantification kit. Each immunoSEQ 96-well plate was sequenced on its own single-read 150-cycle Illumina NextSeq 550 flow cell. The published analysis was carried out like this. Because the immunoSEQ output included only junctional sequences and no quality scores, the filtering could not be the same as the filtering used for full-length reads. To assign V/J genes and CDR3, sequences were annotated using PyIR, a Python wrapper for IgBLAST v1.9, with IMGT germline references. Reads were filtered out if the reads had weak V/J assignments (E-value above 1e-6), no CDR3, stop codons, out-of-frame junctions, or ambiguous translated residues. V3J clonotypes were defined as sequences sharing the same inferred V gene, J gene, and CDR3 amino acid sequence. Percentage overlap between repertoires was computed as shared unique clonotypes divided by the size of the smaller repertoire. Richness of each repertoire was evaluated using RTK rarefaction, the Chao1 estimator, and Recon v2.1 estimates of unobserved clonotypes. Generation probabilities were computed with OLGA for all TCRbeta clonotypes obtained by the gDNA method from several donors. Imported from immuneACCESS, the table was reduced by TCRdb to in-frame sequences with V and J called. These copies leave out some clones; in studies compared against another copy, an unresolved V gene accounts for under half, and the cause of the remainder is not known. V and J calls and clone size are those listed in that table; D and trimming were worked out from the DNA. This sample holds about 2.1 million clones; under 95% were observed only once. The ten largest clones represent about 1.5% of the sample.

Sequenced input: naive CD8+ T cells from PBMCs. The sample's cell subset or site, from its label and the paper: CD45RA+CCR7+. The source is a man aged 18 to 30 in good health. Some clones in this sample may be carry-over from other donors' samples. The chain links TRBV5-1 with TRBJ1-2, and TRBD1 aligns with 7 junction nucleotides. The nucleotide sequence is TGCGCCAGCGGACTAACAGGGGAGCACTATGGCTACACCTTC. It codes for CASGLTGEHYGYTF.